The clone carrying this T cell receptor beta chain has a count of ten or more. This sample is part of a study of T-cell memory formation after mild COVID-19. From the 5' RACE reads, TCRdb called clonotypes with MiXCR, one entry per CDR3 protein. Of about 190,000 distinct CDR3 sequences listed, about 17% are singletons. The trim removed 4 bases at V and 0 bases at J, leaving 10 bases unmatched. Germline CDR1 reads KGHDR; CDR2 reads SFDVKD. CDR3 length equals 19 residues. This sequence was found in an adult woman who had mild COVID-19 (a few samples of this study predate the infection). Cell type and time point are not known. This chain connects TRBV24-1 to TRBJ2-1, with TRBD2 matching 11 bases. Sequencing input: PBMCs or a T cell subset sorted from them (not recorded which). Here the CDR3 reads CATSEPGLAAKSSYNEQFF. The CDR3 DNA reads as TGTGCCACCAGTGAGCCGGGACTAGCGGCAAAGAGCTCCTACAATGAGCAGTTCTTC.